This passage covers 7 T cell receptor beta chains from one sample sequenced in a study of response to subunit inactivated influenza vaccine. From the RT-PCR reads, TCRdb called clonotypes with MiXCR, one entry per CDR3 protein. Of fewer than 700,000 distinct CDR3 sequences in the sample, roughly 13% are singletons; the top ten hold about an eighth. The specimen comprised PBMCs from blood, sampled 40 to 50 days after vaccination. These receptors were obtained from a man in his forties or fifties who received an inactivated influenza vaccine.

CDR3 coding DNA: TGTGCCAGCAGCTTGATGGGACTAGCGAAATACAATGAGCAGTTCTTC. Encoded protein: CASSLMGLAKYNEQFF. The chain recombines TRBV11-1 with TRBJ2-1; 10 positions agree with TRBD2. The CDR3 contains 16 residues. Germline V gene data show CDR1 as SGHAT and CDR2 as FQDESV (reference sequence). With V trimmed by 3 bases and J by 4 bases, 6 bases remained unmatched.

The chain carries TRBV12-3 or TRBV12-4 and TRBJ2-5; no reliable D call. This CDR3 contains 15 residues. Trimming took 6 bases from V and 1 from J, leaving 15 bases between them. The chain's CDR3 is CASSSPAAVQETQYF. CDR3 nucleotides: TGTGCCAGCAGCAGCCCCGCAGCCGTCCAAGAGACCCAGTACTTC.

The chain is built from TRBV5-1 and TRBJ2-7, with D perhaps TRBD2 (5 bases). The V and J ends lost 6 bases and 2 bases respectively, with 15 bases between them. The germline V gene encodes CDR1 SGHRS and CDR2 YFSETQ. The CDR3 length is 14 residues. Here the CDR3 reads CASTPGGEAYEQYF. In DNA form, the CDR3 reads TGCGCCAGCACCCCTGGAGGTGAAGCCTACGAGCAGTACTTC.

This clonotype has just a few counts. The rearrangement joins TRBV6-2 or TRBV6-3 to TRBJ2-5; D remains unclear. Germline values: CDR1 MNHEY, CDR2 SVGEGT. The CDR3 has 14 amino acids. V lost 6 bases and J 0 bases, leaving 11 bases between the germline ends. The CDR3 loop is CASSHGGNQETQYF. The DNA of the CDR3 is TGTGCCAGCAGCCATGGCGGAAACCAAGAGACCCAGTACTTC.

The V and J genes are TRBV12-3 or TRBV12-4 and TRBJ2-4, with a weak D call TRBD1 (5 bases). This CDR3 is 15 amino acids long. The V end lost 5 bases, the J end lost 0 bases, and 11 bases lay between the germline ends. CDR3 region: CASSPTALAKNIQYF. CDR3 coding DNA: TGTGCCAGCAGTCCGACAGCCCTAGCCAAAAACATTCAGTACTTC.

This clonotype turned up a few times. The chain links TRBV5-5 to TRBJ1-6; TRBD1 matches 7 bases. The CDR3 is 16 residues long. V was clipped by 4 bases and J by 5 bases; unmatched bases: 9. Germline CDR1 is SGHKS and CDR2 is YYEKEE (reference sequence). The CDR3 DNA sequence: TGTGCCAGCAGCCGCGGAGCAGGGACAGATAATTCACCCCTCCACTTT. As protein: CASSRGAGTDNSPLHF.

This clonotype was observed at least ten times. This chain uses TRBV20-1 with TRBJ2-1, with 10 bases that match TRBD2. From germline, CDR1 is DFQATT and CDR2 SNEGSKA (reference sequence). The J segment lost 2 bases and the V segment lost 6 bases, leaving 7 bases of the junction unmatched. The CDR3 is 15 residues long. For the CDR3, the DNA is TGCAGTGCGGTGACTAGCGGGCCAACCTACAATGAGCAGTTCTTC. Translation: CSAVTSGPTYNEQFF.